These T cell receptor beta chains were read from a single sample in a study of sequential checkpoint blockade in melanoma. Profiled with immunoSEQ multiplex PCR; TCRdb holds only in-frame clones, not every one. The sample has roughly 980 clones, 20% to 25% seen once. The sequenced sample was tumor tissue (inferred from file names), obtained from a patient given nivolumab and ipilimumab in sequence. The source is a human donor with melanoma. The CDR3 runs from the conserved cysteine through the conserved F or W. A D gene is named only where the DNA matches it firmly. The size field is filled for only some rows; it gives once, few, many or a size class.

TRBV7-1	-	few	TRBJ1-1	TGTGCCAGCAGCTTAGAACAGGCCACTGAAGCTTTCTTT	CASSLEQATEAFF
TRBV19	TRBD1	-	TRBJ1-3	TGTGCCAGTCGGACAGGGTCAGGGCGCCGGGCGGGAAACACCATATATTTT	CASRTGSGRRAGNTIYF
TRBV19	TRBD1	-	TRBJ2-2	TGTGCCAGCAGCGACGACAGGGTGACCGGGGAGCTGTTTTTT	CASSDDRVTGELFF
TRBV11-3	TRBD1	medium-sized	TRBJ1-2	TGTGCCAGCGGCGGAACAGGGGGCTCTAACTATGGCTACACCTTC	CASGGTGGSNYGYTF
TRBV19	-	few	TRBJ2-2	TGTGCCAGTAGTATGGGTTGGGGGGAGCTGTTTTTT	CASSMGWGELFF
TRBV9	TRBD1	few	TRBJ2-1	TGTGCCAGCAGCGCCTCGACAGGGTCCTACAATGAGCAGTTCTTC	CASSASTGSYNEQFF
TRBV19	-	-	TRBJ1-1	TGTGCCAGTAGTATAAACGGCGGGGGGAACACTGAAGCTTTCTTT	CASSINGGGNTEAFF
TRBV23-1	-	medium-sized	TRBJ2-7	TGCGCCAGCAGGACGGCCGGGGTTGGCGAGCAGTACTTC	CASRTAGVGEQYF
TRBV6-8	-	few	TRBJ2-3	TGTGCCAGCAGTACCAGTACTAGGGGGGTTGGGTATACGCAGTATTTT	CASSTSTRGVGYTQYF
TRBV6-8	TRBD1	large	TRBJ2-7	TGTGCCAGCAGCCTACCCGGGACAGGGGATCGCAACGAGCAGTACTTC	CASSLPGTGDRNEQYF
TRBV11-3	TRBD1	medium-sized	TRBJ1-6	TGTGCCAGCAGCTTAGGAGGACCACTCCCGGGACAGGCGAATTCACCCCTCCACTTT	CASSLGGPLPGQANSPLHF
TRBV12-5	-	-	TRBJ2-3	TGTGCCAGTAAGGGTAAGGAGTACAGCACAGATACGCAGTATTTT	CASKGKEYSTDTQYF
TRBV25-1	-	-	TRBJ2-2	TGTGCCAGCGGGCGGGGCTGGGAAATCGGGGAGCTGTTTTTT	CASGRGWEIGELFF
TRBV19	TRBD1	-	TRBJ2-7	TGTGCCAGTAGTATTACAGGGGACCACGAGCAGTACTTC	CASSITGDHEQYF
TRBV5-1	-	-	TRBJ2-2	TGCGCCAGCAGCTTGGAAGTAGCGGTCAAGAACACCGGGGAGCTGTTTTTT	CASSLEVAVKNTGELFF
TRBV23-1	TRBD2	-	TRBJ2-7	TGCGCCAGCAGCTCAAACCGGGGGGCCTACGAGCAGTACTTC	CASSSNRGAYEQYF
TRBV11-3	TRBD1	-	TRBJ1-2	TGTGCCAGCAGCTCTTCCGGGACAGGGGTCGGCGGCTACACCTTC	CASSSSGTGVGGYTF
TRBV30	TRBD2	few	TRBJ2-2	TGTGCCTGGAGTGTCGGGCTAGCGGGAGGGGAGCTGTTTTTT	CAWSVGLAGGELFF
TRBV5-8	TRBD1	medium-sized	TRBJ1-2	TGTGCCAGCAGCTTAAGTAGGGGGCAGGGCTACACCTTC	CASSLSRGQGYTF
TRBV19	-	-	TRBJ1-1	TGTGCCAGTAGTACCGTACAGGGTTGGAGCACTGAAGCTTTCTTT	CASSTVQGWSTEAFF
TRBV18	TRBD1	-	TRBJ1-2	TGTGCCAGCTCACCACGACAGGGGTATGGCTACACCTTC	CASSPRQGYGYTF
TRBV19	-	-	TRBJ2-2	TGTGCCAGTAGTTTCGATCCCGGGGAGCTGTTTTTT	CASSFDPGELFF
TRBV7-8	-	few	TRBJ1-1	TGTGCCAGCTTTGGGGGGCCAAGAACTGAAGCTTTCTTT	CASFGGPRTEAFF
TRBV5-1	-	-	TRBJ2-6	TGCGCCAGCAGCTTGGCCAATCAGATCTCTGGGGCCAACGTCCTGACTTTC	CASSLANQISGANVLTF
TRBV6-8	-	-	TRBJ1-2	TGTGCCAGCAGTATGGACAGACCTAACTATGGCTACACCTTC	CASSMDRPNYGYTF
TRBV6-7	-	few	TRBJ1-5	TGTGCCAGCAGTTACTCTGTGGGGGTTAATCAGCCCCAGCATTTT	CASSYSVGVNQPQHF
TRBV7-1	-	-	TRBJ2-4	TGTGCCAGCAGCACAAACCCGACAGCCTCTGCCAAAAACATTCAGTACTTC	CASSTNPTASAKNIQYF
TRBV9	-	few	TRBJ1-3	TGTGCCAGCAGCGACCCGGGGCTCGCAAACACCATATATTTT	CASSDPGLANTIYF
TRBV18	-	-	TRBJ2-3	TGTGCCAGCTCACCGGCTCTGAGTGCCAGCACAGATACGCAGTATTTT	CASSPALSASTDTQYF
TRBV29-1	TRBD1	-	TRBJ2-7	TGCAGCGTTGTCTTTTTGGGGACAGGGGTAGGCGAGCAGTACTTC	CSVVFLGTGVGEQYF
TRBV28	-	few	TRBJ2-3	TGTGCCAGCAGTCTAGGATTATTCACAGATACGCAGTATTTT	CASSLGLFTDTQYF
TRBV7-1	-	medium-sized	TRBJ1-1	TGTGCCAGCAGCTTAAACAGGGACACTGAAGCTTTCTTT	CASSLNRDTEAFF